The clone carrying this T cell receptor beta chain was detected a few times. Its specificity is not known. Treatment indicated: oral pan-JAK inhibitor, 5-10 mg twice daily. Trimming at V came to 1 base and at J to 3 bases, leaving 2 bases not matched to a gene. CDR1 is MGHRA and CDR2 is YSYEKL in the germline V gene. CDR3 length equals 15 residues. The source of the sample is a study of CD8+ T cells in alopecia areata. The study's findings and limits: How baseline CD8+ expansion relates to response remains uncertain (there was one nonresponder). Within the top 100, expanded CD8+ clones significantly decreased with tofacitinib, as did scalp clonality.

cDNA prepared by RNA extraction and subsequent reverse transcription served as the template for sequencing. Clones were read by immunoSEQ multiplex PCR, and TCRdb kept only the in-frame ones, dropping some. This sample has 95,000 to 100,000 clones, with just under 60% found just once. This receptor was taken from a human donor with alopecia areata. The sequenced sample was CD8+ T cells sorted from blood, obtained between weeks 55 and 70, from a patient treated with tofacitinib. The chain couples TRBV4-1 to TRBJ2-7, with TRBD1 matching over 11 bases. CDR3: CASSQVGQGVYEQYF. CDR3 sequence (DNA): TGCGCCAGCAGCCAAGTGGGACAGGGGGTCTACGAGCAGTACTTC.